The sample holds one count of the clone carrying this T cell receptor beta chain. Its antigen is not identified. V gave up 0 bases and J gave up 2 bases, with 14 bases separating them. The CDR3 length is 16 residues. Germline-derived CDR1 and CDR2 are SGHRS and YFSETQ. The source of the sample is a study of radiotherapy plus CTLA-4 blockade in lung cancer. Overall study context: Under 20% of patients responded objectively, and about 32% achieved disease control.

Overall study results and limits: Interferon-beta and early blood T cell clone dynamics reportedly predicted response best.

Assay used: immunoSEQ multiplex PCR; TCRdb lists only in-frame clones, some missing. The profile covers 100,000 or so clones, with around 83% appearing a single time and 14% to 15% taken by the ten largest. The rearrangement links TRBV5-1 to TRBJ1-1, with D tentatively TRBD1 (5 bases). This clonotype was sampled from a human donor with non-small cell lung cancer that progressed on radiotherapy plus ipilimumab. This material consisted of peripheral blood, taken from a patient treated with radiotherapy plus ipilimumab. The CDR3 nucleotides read TGCGCCAGCAGCTTGGCCGCGGTAGGGGTCAACACTGAAGCTTTCTTT. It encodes CASSLAAVGVNTEAFF.